These 12 T cell receptor beta chains share one sample of origin, sequenced in a study of T-cell memory formation after mild COVID-19. Via MiXCR, TCRdb re-called the 5' RACE reads, giving one row per CDR3 protein. The sample includes 84,000 or so distinct CDR3 sequences, around 14% of them seen just once. What was sequenced was PBMCs or a T cell subset sorted from them (not recorded which). The receptors were gathered from an adult woman who had mild COVID-19 (a few samples of this study predate the infection). Cell type and time point are not known.

CDR3 nucleotide sequence: TGTGCCAGCAGTTTGACTATCCACAATGAGCAGTTCTTC. As protein: CASSLTIHNEQFF. This chain uses TRBV6-5 with TRBJ2-1; TRBD2 might be the D (5 bases). The germline gives CDR1 MNHEY, CDR2 SVGAGI. This CDR3 spans 13 amino acids. Trimming cost V 4 bases and J 5 bases, with 9 bases left between them.

This clonotype turned up a few times. The V gene is TRBV12-3 or TRBV12-4, the J gene TRBJ2-1, with 8 bases lining up with TRBD1. This CDR3 is built from 15 residues. J lost 2 bases, V lost 4 bases, and 4 bases had no gene match. The CDR3, as DNA: TGTGCCAGCAGTTCGGACAGGGTGACCTACAATGAGCAGTTCTTC. Encoded protein: CASSSDRVTYNEQFF.

This clonotype has more than one count but fewer than ten. J is TRBJ2-7 and V is TRBV15; D is possibly TRBD2 (6 bases). The V gene lost 5 bases and the J gene lost 4 bases, with 21 bases spanning the gap. The CDR3 consists of 16 residues. Per germline, CDR1 LNHNV and CDR2 YYDKDF (reference sequence). The CDR3 loop is CATSPHVGAGLYEQYF. Here the CDR3 DNA reads TGTGCCACCAGCCCTCATGTGGGAGCGGGCCTATACGAGCAGTACTTC.

The genes are TRBV4-1 and TRBJ2-7, with 7 bases matching TRBD1. CDR3 length: 18 amino acids. Unmatched junction bases numbered 17, after V lost 3 bases and J lost 3 bases. Germline V CDR1 and CDR2: MGHRA, YSYEKL. This CDR3 is CASSHLPGQSFPFYEQYF. CDR3 nucleotide sequence: TGCGCCAGCAGCCACTTACCGGGACAGAGTTTCCCCTTCTACGAGCAGTACTTC.

This clonotype was seen a handful of times. J is TRBJ2-3 and V is TRBV27; D is perhaps TRBD1 (5 bases). The CDR3 spans 14 residues. V lost 5 bases and J 3 bases, leaving 12 bases between the germline ends. CDR1 and CDR2 (germline): MNHEY, SMNVEV (reference sequence). For the CDR3, the DNA is TGTGCCAGCAGTACACCCAGGGAAACAGATACGCAGTATTTT. Protein sequence: CASSTPRETDTQYF.

In its sample, this clonotype was seen many times. This chain links TRBV6-2 or TRBV6-3 with TRBJ2-7; no reliable D call. This CDR3 spans 13 amino acids. Per germline, CDR1 MNHEY and CDR2 SVGEGT. The V gene lost 2 bases and the J gene lost 2 bases, with 7 bases spanning the gap. CDR3 bases: TGTGCCAGCAGTTACGGCCGGACCTACGAGCAGTACTTC. Translation: CASSYGRTYEQYF.

The chain joins TRBV9 to TRBJ2-3; the match to TRBD1 covers 7 bases. This CDR3 has 15 amino acids. Germline values: CDR1 SGDLS, CDR2 YYNGEE. The J segment lost 1 base and the V segment lost 4 bases, leaving 6 bases of the junction unmatched. The CDR3 loop reads CASSTGDRRTDTQYF. In DNA, the CDR3 is TGTGCCAGCAGCACAGGGGACAGACGCACAGATACGCAGTATTTT.

This clonotype was counted only a few times. V and J are TRBV20-1 and TRBJ2-1; TRBD2 matches at 14 bases. The CDR3 totals 17 residues. J gave up 4 bases and V 5 bases, and 10 bases lay outside the gene matches. Germline loops: CDR1 DFQATT, CDR2 SNEGSKA (reference sequence). In nucleotides, the CDR3 is TGCAGTGCTCCGGGGACTAGCGGGGGCCGACATTACAATGAGCAGTTCTTC. It is translated as CSAPGTSGGRHYNEQFF.

The chain is built from TRBV7-9 and TRBJ2-1, with TRBD2 matching 13 bases. Germline values: CDR1 SEHNR, CDR2 FQNEAQ (reference sequence). V was pared by 5 bases and J by 9 bases, with 4 bases of the junction left unmatched. This CDR3 is 14 amino acids long. The CDR3 nucleotides are TGTGCCAGCAGCCCCACTAGCGGGGGGGTTGAGCAGTTCTTC. Its protein product is CASSPTSGGVEQFF.

This clonotype has a handful of counts. This sequence joins TRBV4-1 and TRBJ2-1, with 9 bases lining up with TRBD2. Losses at the gene ends were 8 bases for V and 8 bases for J; bases not matched to a gene: 10. CDR3 length: 14 residues. Germline loops: CDR1 MGHRA, CDR2 YSYEKL. The CDR3 DNA reads as TGCGCCAGCGGTCAGAGCTTAGCGGGGGATGAGCAGTTCTTC. Translating it yields CASGQSLAGDEQFF.

The V and J genes are TRBV9 and TRBJ1-1; D might be TRBD1 (6 bases). The CDR3 loop spans 15 amino acids. V was cut by 4 bases and J by 1 base, with 14 bases left in between. The germline V gene encodes CDR1 SGDLS and CDR2 YYNGEE. CDR3 DNA: TGTGCCAGCAGCCCGGACGGGGGCAGGAACACTGAAGCTTTCTTT. Translating gives CASSPDGGRNTEAFF. Supplemented by reference TRBV9 and TRBJ1-1, the full variable domain reads DSGVTQTPKHLITATGQRVTLRCSPRSGDLSVYWYQQSLDQGLQFLIQYYNGEERAKGNILERFSAQQFPDLHSELNLSSLELGDSALYFCASSPDGGRNTEAFFGQGTRLTVV.

The chain employs TRBV5-6 and TRBJ2-1; D assignment may be TRBD1 or TRBD2 (5 bases each). Germline loops: CDR1 SGHDT, CDR2 YYEEEE. The ends were cut back, 2 bases at V and 8 bases at J, with 17 bases in the middle. This CDR3 region has 15 residues. The CDR3 spells CASSLIGTLLDEQFF. The DNA for the CDR3 is TGTGCCAGCAGCTTAATCGGGACCCTTTTGGATGAGCAGTTCTTC. Using reference TRBV5-6 and TRBJ2-1 for the parts outside the CDR3, the full variable domain is DAGVTQSPTHLIKTRGQQVTLRCSPKSGHDTVSWYQQALGQGPQFIFQYYEEEERQRGNFPDRFSGHQFPNYSSELNVNALLLGDSALYLCASSLIGTLLDEQFFGPGTRLTVL.